This T cell receptor beta chain was captured by sequencing in a study of T-cell reconstitution after alpha-beta-depleted transplantation in children. The authors prepared the TCRbeta library with unique molecular identifiers. Using its own MiXCR run on the PCR reads, TCRdb lists one record per CDR3 protein. The data show some 340,000 distinct CDR3 sequences, under 13% seen once. V was pared by 1 base and J by 3 bases, with 10 bases between. CDR3 size: 14 residues. Germline V gene lookup returns CDR1 SGHTA and CDR2 FQGNSA. This TCR came from a human donor who donated a stem cell graft to a child with acute lymphoblastic leukemia. The sequences come from PBMCs from the stem cell graft donor, collected from the stem cell graft. The V call is TRBV7-2, the J call TRBJ2-7; no clear D gene. The CDR3 DNA sequence: TGTGCCAGCAGCTTAGGGAACCCCCTCTACGAGCAGTACTTC. Translating it yields CASSLGNPLYEQYF.